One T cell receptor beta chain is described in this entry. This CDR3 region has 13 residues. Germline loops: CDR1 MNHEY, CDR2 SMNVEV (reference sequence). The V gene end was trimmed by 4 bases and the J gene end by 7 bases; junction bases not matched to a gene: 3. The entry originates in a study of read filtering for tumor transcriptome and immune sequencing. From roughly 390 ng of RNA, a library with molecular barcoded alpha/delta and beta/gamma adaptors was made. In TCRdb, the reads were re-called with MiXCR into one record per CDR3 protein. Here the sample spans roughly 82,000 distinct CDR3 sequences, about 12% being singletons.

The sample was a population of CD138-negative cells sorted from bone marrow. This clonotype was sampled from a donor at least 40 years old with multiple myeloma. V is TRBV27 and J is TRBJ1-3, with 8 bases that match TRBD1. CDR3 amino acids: CASSSNRGNTIYF. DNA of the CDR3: TGTGCCAGCAGTTCTAACAGGGGGAACACCATATATTTT.